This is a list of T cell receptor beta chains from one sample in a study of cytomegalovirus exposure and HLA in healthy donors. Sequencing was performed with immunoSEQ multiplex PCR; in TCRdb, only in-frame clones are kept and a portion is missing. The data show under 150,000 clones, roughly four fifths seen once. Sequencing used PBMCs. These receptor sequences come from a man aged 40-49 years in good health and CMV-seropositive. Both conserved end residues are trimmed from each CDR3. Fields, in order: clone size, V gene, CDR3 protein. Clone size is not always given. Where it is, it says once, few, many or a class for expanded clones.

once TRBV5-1 ASSPAGLHNEQF
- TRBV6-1 ASSEIDRGLSNEKLF
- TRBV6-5 ASSYSSDLLSEAF
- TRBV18 ASSSSMGQGNNSPLH
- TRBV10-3 AISDRGSGESSYEQY
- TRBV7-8 ASSLVSGSGNTIY
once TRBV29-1 SVDASGNPLAGEQY
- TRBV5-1 ATQKGDPITGELF
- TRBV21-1 ASSKEGLAGAERYTDTQY
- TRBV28 ASTTRRGDPSTNEKLF
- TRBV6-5 ASSYSSGGLGDTQY
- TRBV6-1 ASSEALSGTGNTIY
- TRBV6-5 ASSYGRRTEAF
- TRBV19 ASSTQLAGQETQY
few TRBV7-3 ASSTSGTYNEQF
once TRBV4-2 ASSQFVPGQGREKLF